The rows below give T cell receptor beta chains drawn from one sample of a study of shared clonotypes between healthy human individuals. Produced via immunoSEQ multiplex PCR; TCRdb's table is partial and in-frame only. In the table there are a few million clones, roughly 93% of which are singletons. The sample was naive CD4+ T cells from PBMCs. The source of these receptors is a man between 18 and 35 years old in good health. Some clones in this sample may be carry-over from other donors' samples. Each CDR3 is given with its conserved first and last residue. The D gene is left open where the match is weak. Some rows mark clone size as missing; the rest say once, few, many or name a class of expanded clone.

clone_size,v_call,d_call,j_call,cdr3_nt,cdr3_aa
few,TRBV5-1,-,TRBJ1-1,TGCGCCAGCAGCTTGGACCGCGGTGACAGTGGCGAAGCTTTCTTT,CASSLDRGDSGEAFF
-,TRBV18,TRBD1,TRBJ1-5,TGTGCCAGCTCACCCGGACAGGAAAGGGCTCAGCCCCAGCATTTT,CASSPGQERAQPQHF
-,TRBV5-4,TRBD1,TRBJ2-7,TGTGCCAGTTCGAGGGACAGGGGATCCTACGAGCAGTACTTC,CASSRDRGSYEQYF
-,TRBV30,TRBD1,TRBJ2-2,TGTGCCTGGGGTGGGACAGTTAACACCGGGGAGCTGTTTTTT,CAWGGTVNTGELFF
-,TRBV7-9,TRBD1,TRBJ2-7,TGTGCCAGCAGCCAATGGGACAGGGGCGGCGAGCAGTACTTC,CASSQWDRGGEQYF
-,TRBV5-1,-,TRBJ1-1,TGCGCCAGCAGCTTACCGCAGGGTGACACTGAAGCTTTCTTT,CASSLPQGDTEAFF
-,TRBV30,-,TRBJ2-3,TGTGCCTGGAGTGCCCACAATAAGGGGCTGGGCACAGATACGCAGTATTTT,CAWSAHNKGLGTDTQYF
-,TRBV6-1,TRBD1,TRBJ2-7,TGTGCCAGCAGTGGAAGTGGGACAGGGGCTGAGCAGTACTTC,CASSGSGTGAEQYF
-,TRBV9,-,TRBJ1-4,TGTGCCAGCAGCCCTAGGACCCAAGCTAATGAAAAACTGTTTTTT,CASSPRTQANEKLFF
-,TRBV19,-,TRBJ1-5,TGTGCCAGTAGAGACAGTAACTACTACAATCAGCCCCAGCATTTT,CASRDSNYYNQPQHF
-,TRBV5-1,-,TRBJ1-1,TGCGCCAGCAGCCCACGGCCGGGGTCGGGTCCCGTGGGCAGTGGCACTGAAGCTTTCTTT,CASSPRPGSGPVGSGTEAFF
-,TRBV2,-,TRBJ1-1,TGTGCCAGCAGTGGGACGAGGGGGAACACTGAAGCTTTCTTT,CASSGTRGNTEAFF
-,TRBV7-9,-,TRBJ1-4,TGTGCCAGCAGCTTAGGCCAGAGTGAAAAACTGTTTTTT,CASSLGQSEKLFF
-,TRBV11-2,TRBD1,TRBJ2-3,TGTGCCAGCAGCTTAAGGGGGCTCCCTACAGATACGCAGTATTTT,CASSLRGLPTDTQYF
-,TRBV2,-,TRBJ1-1,TGTGCCAGCAGTGATGCCATGAACACTGAAGCTTTCTTT,CASSDAMNTEAFF
-,TRBV14,-,TRBJ1-2,TGTGCCAGCAGCCAAGGCAGATCTTATGGCTACACCTTC,CASSQGRSYGYTF
-,TRBV28,-,TRBJ2-7,TGTGCCAGCAGGCCCCCGGGACACCTAGACCTCTACGAGCAGTACTTC,CASRPPGHLDLYEQYF
-,TRBV28,TRBD1,TRBJ1-2,TGTGCCAGCAGTTCAACGCCGGGACAGGAGAGCGACTACACCTTC,CASSSTPGQESDYTF
-,TRBV28,-,TRBJ2-1,TGTGCCAGCAGTGGTAGCGGCCAGCACAATGAGCAGTTCTTC,CASSGSGQHNEQFF
-,TRBV27,-,TRBJ2-3,TGTGCCAGCAGTTTCGGCAGCACAGATACGCAGTATTTT,CASSFGSTDTQYF
-,TRBV7-2,-,TRBJ2-5,TGTGCCAGCAGCTCACTTCTACAAGAGACCCAGTACTTC,CASSSLLQETQYF
-,TRBV2,-,TRBJ2-5,TGTGCCAGCAGTGAAGCGTGGTCGGCTACTCAAGAGACCCAGTACTTC,CASSEAWSATQETQYF
-,TRBV5-1,-,TRBJ2-5,TGCGCCAGCAGCGCCAGACAGGTCCAAGAGACCCAGTACTTC,CASSARQVQETQYF
once,TRBV2,-,TRBJ1-2,TGTGCCAGCAGTGGTACCCGTTCGGGTGGCTACACCTTC,CASSGTRSGGYTF
-,TRBV25-1,-,TRBJ2-5,TGTGCCAGCACCCCGGTCGGGGGCCAAGAGACCCAGTACTTC,CASTPVGGQETQYF